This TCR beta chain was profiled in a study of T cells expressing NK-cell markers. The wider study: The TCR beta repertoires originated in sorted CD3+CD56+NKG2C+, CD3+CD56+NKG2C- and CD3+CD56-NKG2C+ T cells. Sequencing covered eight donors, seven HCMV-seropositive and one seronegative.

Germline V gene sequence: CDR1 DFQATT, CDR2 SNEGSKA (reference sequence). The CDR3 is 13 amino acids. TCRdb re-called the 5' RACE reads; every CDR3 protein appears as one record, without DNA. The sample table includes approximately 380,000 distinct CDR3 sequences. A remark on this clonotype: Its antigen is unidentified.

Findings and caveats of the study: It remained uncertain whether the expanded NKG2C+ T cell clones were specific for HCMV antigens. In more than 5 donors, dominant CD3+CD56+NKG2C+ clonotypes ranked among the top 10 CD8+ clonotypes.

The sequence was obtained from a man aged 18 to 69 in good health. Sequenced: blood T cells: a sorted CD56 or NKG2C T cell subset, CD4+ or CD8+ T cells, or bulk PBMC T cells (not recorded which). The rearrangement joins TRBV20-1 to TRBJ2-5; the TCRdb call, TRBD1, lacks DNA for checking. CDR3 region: CSARDGGTETQYF.